These 28 T cell receptor beta chains share one sample of origin, sequenced in a study of shared clonotypes between healthy human individuals. Repertoires were generated with immunoSEQ multiplex PCR, while TCRdb's copy carries only in-frame clones and drops some. The table includes millions of clones, 85% to 95% detected once. The material sequenced was naive CD4+ T cells sorted from blood. Stated subset: CD45RA+ positively selected. All receptors derive from a man younger than 35 in good health.

The gene calls are TRBV11-2 and TRBJ2-1; 10 bases line up with TRBD2. J was trimmed by 7 bases and V by 0 bases; bases with no gene match: 12. CDR1 is SGHAT, CDR2 FQNNGV, per germline. The CDR3 consists of 18 residues. DNA of the CDR3: TGTGCCAGCAGCTTAGAGGGGGGCGGGGCTAGCGGGAGAAATGAGCAGTTCTTC. Amino acids: CASSLEGGGASGRNEQFF.

The gene calls are TRBV4-3 and TRBJ2-3; D gene uncertain. The CDR3 length is 14 residues. From germline, CDR1 is LGHNA and CDR2 YSLEER. V shed 0 bases and J shed 4 bases, with 8 bases lying between them. Written as DNA, the CDR3 is TGCGCCAGCAGCCAAGACCCTCCTCCAGATACGCAGTATTTT. Encoded protein: CASSQDPPPDTQYF.

V usage is TRBV6-5 and J usage is TRBJ2-7; 10 bases align to TRBD1. The J segment lost 6 bases and the V segment lost 1 base, leaving 6 bases of the junction unmatched. CDR1 and CDR2 from the germline V gene are MNHEY and SVGAGI. The CDR3 runs 15 residues. The CDR3 sequence: CASSYYRDRGSEQYF. The CDR3 DNA reads TGTGCCAGCAGTTACTACCGGGACAGGGGTTCCGAGCAGTACTTC.

The chain uses TRBV28 and TRBJ2-5; the match to TRBD2 covers 7 bases. The junction had 10 bases not matched to a gene; V was cut back by 8 bases and J by 7 bases. The germline V gene encodes CDR1 MDHEN and CDR2 SYDVKM. CDR3 size: 13 residues. The CDR3 protein is CASGAGSPGTQYF. Here the CDR3 DNA reads TGTGCCAGCGGAGCGGGGTCCCCAGGGACCCAGTACTTC.

The table lists this clone with a count of one. The rearrangement joins TRBV18 to TRBJ2-7; D not certain. The V and J ends lost 3 bases and 4 bases respectively, with 13 bases between them. Germline loops: CDR1 KGHSH, CDR2 LQKENI. The CDR3 length is 14 residues. CDR3 protein: CASSPGRVAYEQYF. The CDR3 nucleotides read TGTGCCAGCTCACCCGGTCGCGTGGCTTACGAGCAGTACTTC.

The chain links TRBV28 to TRBJ1-1; 9 positions agree with TRBD1. The CDR3 is 13 amino acids. Trimming took 6 bases from V and 6 from J; bases not matched to a gene: 5. Germline V gene data show CDR1 as MDHEN and CDR2 as SYDVKM. CDR3 nucleotide sequence: TGTGCCAGCAGAACCGGGACAGGGTCTGAAGCTTTCTTT. Protein product: CASRTGTGSEAFF.

This rearrangement joins TRBV5-1 to TRBJ2-1, with D possibly matching TRBD1 (5 bases). This CDR3 has 15 amino acids. V was shortened by 2 bases and J by 0 bases, with 9 bases between the two germline ends. Germline CDR1 SGHRS, CDR2 YFSETQ. The CDR3 loop is CASSFQGFSYNEQFF. DNA for the CDR3: TGCGCCAGCAGCTTCCAGGGCTTCTCCTACAATGAGCAGTTCTTC.

This chain joins TRBV4-3 and TRBJ2-7; possible D gene TRBD1, 6 bases. The CDR3 loop spans 15 amino acids. Germline V gene data show CDR1 as LGHNA and CDR2 as YSLEER. V lost 0 bases and J 0 bases, leaving 9 bases between the germline ends. The CDR3 coding sequence is TGCGCCAGCAGCCAAGAGGGGGCCGTCTCCTACGAGCAGTACTTC. This translates into CASSQEGAVSYEQYF.

The genes are TRBV7-2 and TRBJ2-7; TRBD1 matches at 9 bases. This CDR3 comprises 15 residues. Germline V gene sequence: CDR1 SGHTA, CDR2 FQGNSA. After removal of 4 bases from V and 2 bases from J, the junction contained 6 bases not matched to a gene. CDR3 in amino acids: CASSWDRATTYEQYF. The DNA of the CDR3 is TGTGCCAGCAGCTGGGACAGGGCTACGACCTACGAGCAGTACTTC.

This clone was seen just once. The sample carries other DNA sequences with the same CDR3. The chain couples TRBV2 to TRBJ1-1, with D possibly being TRBD1 (5 bases). V was clipped by 5 bases and J by 0 bases, with 10 bases between them. The CDR3 has 14 residues. The germline gives CDR1 SNHLY, CDR2 FYNNEI. CDR3 region: CASSRDSLNTEAFF. The CDR3 coding sequence is TGTGCCAGCAGTAGAGACAGCCTGAACACTGAAGCTTTCTTT.

This chain links TRBV7-9 with TRBJ2-2, with 8 bases identical to TRBD2. The CDR3 length is 17 residues. V lost 2 bases and J lost 1; bases outside the gene matches: 6. Per germline, CDR1 SEHNR and CDR2 FQNEAQ (reference sequence). The CDR3 is CASSLYPGGQNTGELFF. Here the CDR3 DNA reads TGTGCCAGCAGCTTATACCCGGGAGGGCAGAACACCGGGGAGCTGTTTTTT.

V gene TRBV7-9 combines with J gene TRBJ1-6, with TRBD1 matching 8 bases. This CDR3 has 15 amino acids. Germline loops: CDR1 SEHNR, CDR2 FQNEAQ (reference sequence). V was clipped by 4 bases and J by 6 bases; unmatched bases: 5. CDR3 amino acids: CASSSRQGRNSPLHF. The CDR3 coding sequence is TGTGCCAGCAGCTCCCGACAGGGGCGTAATTCACCCCTCCACTTT.

The V and J genes are TRBV27 and TRBJ2-7; D may correspond to TRBD1 or TRBD2 (6 bases each). CDR1 MNHEY and CDR2 SMNVEV come from the germline V gene (reference sequence). Trimming took off 7 bases at V and 4 bases at J, with 14 bases between the two ends. The CDR3 is made up of 13 amino acids. CDR3 in amino acids: CASKGGGRYEQYF. The CDR3 coding sequence is TGTGCCAGCAAAGGAGGGGGTCGGTACGAGCAGTACTTC.

Remarks on this clone: Other DNA variants within this sample encode the same CDR3. The V gene is TRBV2, the J gene TRBJ2-7; tentative D call: TRBD2 (6 bases). Trimming shortened V by 8 bases and J by 1 base, and 12 bases separated the two germline ends. The germline V gene has CDR1 SNHLY and CDR2 FYNNEI. This CDR3 is 13 amino acids long. This CDR3 reads CASSLGGSYEQYF. In DNA, the CDR3 is TGTGCCAGCTCTCTTGGGGGGTCCTACGAGCAGTACTTC.

The rearrangement uses TRBV7-8 and TRBJ2-2, with D maybe TRBD1 (5 bases). V lost 5 bases and J 9 bases, leaving 13 bases between the germline ends. The germline V gene encodes CDR1 SGHVS and CDR2 FQNEAQ. The CDR3 spans 13 residues. The CDR3 is CASSTSGFRELFF. CDR3 nucleotide sequence: TGTGCCAGCAGCACCTCAGGGTTTCGGGAGCTGTTTTTT.

This clone is a singleton in its sample. The chain employs TRBV7-9 and TRBJ2-7; 8 positions match TRBD2. The CDR3 consists of 18 residues. J was trimmed by 0 bases and V by 4 bases; bases with no gene match: 14. Germline V lookup: CDR1 SEHNR, CDR2 FQNEAQ (reference sequence). The CDR3 region has the DNA TGTGCCAGCAGCTCCTTAGCGGGGTGGGCCTCGAACTCCTACGAGCAGTACTTC. Its translation: CASSSLAGWASNSYEQYF.

In this sample, this clone turned up once. The chain recombines TRBV29-1 with TRBJ1-2; a weak D match, TRBD1 (6 bases). Germline assignment: CDR1 SQVTM and CDR2 ANQGSEA. Trimming removed 4 bases from V and 4 bases from J, with 7 bases in between. The CDR3 loop spans 11 amino acids. CDR3 region: CSVAGVYGYTF. The CDR3 DNA follows: TGCAGCGTTGCAGGGGTCTATGGCTACACCTTC.

This chain links TRBV25-1 with TRBJ1-4; D is undetermined. The CDR3 loop spans 12 amino acids. V lost 4 bases and J 4 bases, leaving 4 bases between the germline ends. CDR1 and CDR2 from the germline V gene are MGHDK and SYGVNS. The CDR3 spells CASSGRNEKLFF. In DNA form, the CDR3 reads TGTGCCAGCAGTGGGCGTAATGAAAAACTGTTTTTT.

The V gene is TRBV5-5, the J gene TRBJ2-2; D call uncertain. The CDR3 is 13 residues long. Germline V CDR1 and CDR2: SGHKS, YYEKEE (reference sequence). Trimming left V 1 base short and J 3 bases short, with 4 bases between. For the CDR3, the DNA is TGTGCCAGCAGCTTGTGGGACACCGGGGAGCTGTTTTTT. This sequence encodes CASSLWDTGELFF. Full variable domain (rest looked up from reference TRBV5-5 and TRBJ2-2): DAGVTQSPTHLIKTRGQQVTLRCSPISGHKSVSWYQQVLGQGPQFIFQYYEKEERGRGNFPDRFSARQFPNYSSELNVNALLLGDSALYLCASSLWDTGELFFGEGSRLTVL.

Regarding this clone: This sample includes further DNA sequences coding for the same CDR3. This chain links TRBV5-1 with TRBJ2-1; 8 bases fit TRBD1. The V and J ends lost 4 bases and 8 bases, in that order; junction bases with no gene match: 11. Germline values: CDR1 SGHRS, CDR2 YFSETQ. The CDR3 runs 15 residues. CDR3 nucleotide sequence: TGCGCCAGCAGCCCACCCGGGACAGGTCGGTATGAGCAGTTCTTC. Translated: CASSPPGTGRYEQFF.

The rearrangement links TRBV2 to TRBJ1-4; TRBD1 aligns across 12 bases. CDR1 and CDR2 from the germline V gene are SNHLY and FYNNEI. The CDR3 totals 14 residues. V lost 5 bases, J lost 12 bases, and 7 bases stayed unmatched. The CDR3 DNA reads as TGTGCCAGCAGTACCGGGACAGGGGGCGCGGAACTGTTTTTT. Amino acids: CASSTGTGGAELFF.

V and J are TRBV20-1 and TRBJ2-5; possible D gene TRBD2, 5 bases. This CDR3 has 11 residues. The germline V gene encodes CDR1 DFQATT and CDR2 SNEGSKA (reference sequence). V was pared by 7 bases and J by 4 bases, with 10 bases between. The CDR3 DNA reads TGCAGTGTTTCCGAGGGAGAGACCCAGTACTTC. Its protein is CSVSEGETQYF.

The chain employs TRBV7-2 and TRBJ2-1, with TRBD2 matching over 9 bases. V shed 4 bases, J shed 1 base, and the junction held 2 bases outside the gene matches. The germline gives CDR1 SGHTA, CDR2 FQGNSA. The CDR3 loop spans 15 amino acids. The CDR3 spells CASSYSGRSYNEQFF. The CDR3 DNA reads as TGTGCCAGCAGCTATAGCGGGAGATCCTACAATGAGCAGTTCTTC.

This clone occurred once. The chain links TRBV30 to TRBJ1-1; D uncertain. The germline V gene encodes CDR1 GTSNPN and CDR2 SVGIG (reference sequence). This CDR3 region has 16 residues. Deletions cut 2 bases from V and 2 bases from J, with 18 bases between. DNA of the CDR3: TGTGCCTGGAGTAGTAGTCTAGGCGGAAGAAACACTGAAGCTTTCTTT. It codes for CAWSSSLGGRNTEAFF.

The gene calls are TRBV29-1 and TRBJ1-4; a possible D gene is TRBD1 (5 bases). The CDR3 contains 12 residues. V gave up 6 bases and J gave up 5 bases, with 10 bases separating them. Germline-derived CDR1 and CDR2 are SQVTM and ANQGSEA. The CDR3: CSVRRDNEKLFF. The CDR3, as DNA: TGCAGCGTGCGGCGGGACAATGAAAAACTGTTTTTT.

The V gene is TRBV6-6, the J gene TRBJ1-6; TRBD1 aligns across 8 bases. Germline CDR1 and CDR2: MNHNY and SVGAGI (reference sequence). This CDR3 spans 15 amino acids. The V segment lost 2 bases and the J segment 7 bases; nucleotides outside the gene matches: 4. The CDR3 is CASSYTRGQNSPLHF. The CDR3 DNA sequence: TGTGCCAGCAGTTACACCAGGGGGCAAAATTCACCCCTCCACTTT.

This rearrangement joins TRBV19 to TRBJ1-1; 8 positions agree with TRBD1. The ends lost 6 bases at V and 4 bases at J; junction bases unmatched: 16. The V gene's germline CDR1 is LNHDA and CDR2 SQIVND (reference sequence). The CDR3 consists of 17 residues. CDR3 loop: CASSKERSGTGRTEAFF. The CDR3, as DNA: TGTGCCAGTAGCAAGGAGAGGAGTGGGACAGGACGCACTGAAGCTTTCTTT.

This clone has just one count. This chain connects TRBV7-9 to TRBJ2-1; TRBD1 matches 7 bases. The V segment lost 2 bases and the J segment 0 bases; nucleotides outside the gene matches: 7. Germline-derived CDR1 and CDR2 are SEHNR and FQNEAQ (reference sequence). The CDR3 length is 17 residues. The CDR3 DNA follows: TGTGCCAGCAGCTTATGGAGGACAGGAAGCTCCTACAATGAGCAGTTCTTC. Amino acids: CASSLWRTGSSYNEQFF.